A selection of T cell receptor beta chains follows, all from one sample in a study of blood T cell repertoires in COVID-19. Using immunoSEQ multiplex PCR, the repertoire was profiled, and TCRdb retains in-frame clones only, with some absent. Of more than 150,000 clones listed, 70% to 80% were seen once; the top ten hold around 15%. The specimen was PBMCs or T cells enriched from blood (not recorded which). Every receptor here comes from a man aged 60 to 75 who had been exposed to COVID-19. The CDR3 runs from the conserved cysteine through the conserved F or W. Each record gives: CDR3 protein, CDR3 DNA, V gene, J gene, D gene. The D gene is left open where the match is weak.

cdr3_aa: CASSLTVRLAGSEQFF
cdr3_nt: TGTGCCAGCAGCTTAACCGTGAGACTAGCGGGATCTGAGCAGTTCTTC
v_call: TRBV7-3
j_call: TRBJ2-1
d_call: TRBD2

cdr3_aa: CASSRGPGLPYEQYF
cdr3_nt: TGTGCCAGCAGTCGCGGGCCGGGACTACCCTACGAGCAGTACTTC
v_call: TRBV3-1/TRBV3-2
j_call: TRBJ2-7
d_call: TRBD2

cdr3_aa: CASSPGGSSNEKLFF
cdr3_nt: TGTGCCAGCAGCCCCGGCGGTTCTTCTAATGAAAAACTGTTTTTT
v_call: TRBV9
j_call: TRBJ1-4
d_call: NA

cdr3_aa: CASTGEGGLMGNEQFF
cdr3_nt: TGTGCCAGCACCGGAGAGGGGGGGTTAATGGGGAATGAGCAGTTCTTC
v_call: TRBV2
j_call: TRBJ2-1
d_call: NA

cdr3_aa: CASSSPGQNSYEQYF
cdr3_nt: TGTGCCAGCAGCTCTCCGGGACAGAACTCCTACGAGCAGTACTTC
v_call: TRBV5-4
j_call: TRBJ2-7
d_call: TRBD1

cdr3_aa: CASSLEVGELFF
cdr3_nt: TGTGCCAGCAGCCTGGAGGTCGGGGAGCTGTTTTTT
v_call: TRBV7-8
j_call: TRBJ2-2
d_call: NA

cdr3_aa: CASSLGQSYNEQFF
cdr3_nt: TGTGCCAGCAGCTTAGGACAGAGCTACAATGAGCAGTTCTTC
v_call: TRBV11-3
j_call: TRBJ2-1
d_call: NA

cdr3_aa: CATSPGSIYEQYF
cdr3_nt: TGTGCCACCTCCCCGGGGTCAATCTACGAGCAGTACTTC
v_call: TRBV19
j_call: TRBJ2-7
d_call: NA

cdr3_aa: CASLSLLAGEQFF
cdr3_nt: TGTGCCAGCCTCTCCCTTTTGGCGGGTGAGCAGTTCTTC
v_call: TRBV28
j_call: TRBJ2-1
d_call: NA

cdr3_aa: CASSDSSRNNEQFF
cdr3_nt: TGTGCCAGCAGTGACTCGAGTCGAAACAATGAGCAGTTCTTC
v_call: TRBV6-4
j_call: TRBJ2-1
d_call: NA

cdr3_aa: CASSSTGSPGNTIYF
cdr3_nt: TGTGCCAGCAGTTCAACAGGGAGTCCTGGAAACACCATATATTTT
v_call: TRBV7-9
j_call: TRBJ1-3
d_call: NA

cdr3_aa: CASSVGLLRITGNTIYF
cdr3_nt: TGTGCCAGCAGTGTGGGGCTACTTCGGATTACTGGAAACACCATATATTTT
v_call: TRBV2
j_call: TRBJ1-3
d_call: NA